This T cell receptor beta chain appears in the sequencing data of a study of shared clonotypes between healthy human individuals (dated by TCRdb to the early 2020s). Concerning the study at large: The cohort included three men and two women between 18 and 49 years of age. The study deeply sequenced blood TCR repertoires of five healthy adults to estimate repertoire size and the extent of clonotype sharing between individuals. Per donor, leukapheresis produced somewhere between about 0.85 and 10 billion PBMCs. For each donor, CD4 naive and CD4 memory were each run on three plates, CD8 naive on two plates, and CD8 memory on one plate. Libraries were prepared and TCR repertoires were sequenced by different laboratories using diverse techniques, in order to increase sequencing depth and limit assay-specific biases.

What the study reported, not specific to this receptor: Pairwise subsampling led to the expectation that sequencing depth would affect the degree of clonotype sharing among donors. Incomplete sequencing was indicated by rarefaction of sorted-subset datasets, despite the large sequencing depth. Sampling was restricted to blood, and TCR repertoires in tissue are likely to differ from TCR repertoires in blood. Roughly 5% of naive CD4, around 3.6% of naive CD8, approximately 2% of memory CD4, and less than 0.45% of memory CD8 clonotypes were shared across a few donors. Higher generation probabilities were observed for clonotypes shared by all four sorted-subset donors than for non-shared clonotypes. Naive subsets generally had larger estimated clonotype richness than memory subsets. The genetic and exposure-history diversity represented was limited by the small number of donors.

About this clone: Its antigen is still unknown. Base quality data are lacking; no much larger clone is found one base away.

Using the deep immunoSEQ assay, multiplex PCR amplified TCR CDR3 regions from genomic DNA. Extracted genomic DNA from each cell subset was spread evenly across all wells of several immunoSEQ 96-well plates, with each plate serving as a replicate. For sorted subsets, around 200 ng genomic DNA, equal to 25,000 to 35,000 T cell genomes, was loaded into each replicate PCR. The purified libraries were quantified using a Qubit 3.0 fluorometer, sized with a Bioanalyzer 2100, and then quantified again using the KAPA Library Quantification kit. Every immunoSEQ 96-well plate was sequenced on a dedicated single-read 150-cycle Illumina NextSeq 550 flow cell. The study's own analysis went as follows. The immunoSEQ output contained only junctional sequences without quality scores, so filtering could not match that applied to full-length reads. To assign V/J genes and CDR3, sequences were annotated using PyIR, a Python wrapper for IgBLAST v1.9, with IMGT germline references. Reads with weak V/J assignments (E-value above 1e-6), missing CDR3, stop codons, out-of-frame junctions, or ambiguous translated residues were removed. A V3J clonotype was defined by an identical inferred V gene, J gene, and CDR3 amino acid sequence. To compute the percentage overlap between repertoires, the number of shared unique clonotypes was divided by the size of the smaller repertoire. Repertoire richness was assessed with RTK rarefaction, the Chao1 estimator, and Recon v2.1 estimates of unobserved clonotypes. OLGA was used to compute generation probabilities for all TCRbeta clonotypes that the gDNA method yielded from a few donors. Entries here come from immuneACCESS through TCRdb and include only in-frame sequences with V and J called. Some clones fail to appear in such tables; in the studies checked, an unresolved V gene covers under half of the shortfall, and the cause of the remainder is unknown. D and trimming come from the DNA, and the V and J calls and clone size come from that table. Present in this sample are under 600,000 clones, approximately 97% of which were seen just once. Clones ranked in the top ten supply 0.057% of the sample.

From its cysteine to its phenylalanine, the CDR3 spans 16 amino acids. Solely the CDR3 DNA is kept, with 48 bases framed from the first base. CDR1 and CDR2, looked up from the germline V gene, are SGHDT and YYEEEE. Unmatched junction bases come to 9, with V trimmed by 0 bases and J by 5 bases. The donors were healthy, HIV-negative adults with no recently reported acute infections or vaccinations. Every donor was a Caucasian adult residing in Nashville, Tennessee, USA. CD4+ T cells were enriched by magnetic negative selection; naive cells were then positively selected on CD45RA, and the negative fraction formed the memory subset. After blood collection by leukapheresis, PBMCs were isolated using Ficoll-Histopaque density gradient centrifugation and then cryopreserved in the vapor phase of liquid nitrogen. Analytical flow cytometry was used to check the purity and quantity of every magnetically sorted T cell population. Each sorted fraction had its genomic DNA isolated and then quantified by UV absorbance on a Nanodrop 2000c.

Source material: naive CD4+ T cells sorted from blood. Taken with the paper, the label for cell subset or site translates to: CD45RA+ positively selected. The sequence derives from a woman aged 25 to 39 in good health. The chain employs TRBV5-6 and TRBJ2-5, with 8 junctional bases fitting TRBD1. The CDR3 region reads CASSLAGAGGLETQYF. The sequenced DNA: TGTGCCAGCAGCTTGGCAGGGGCAGGGGGCCTGGAGACCCAGTACTTC.